The 17 T cell receptor beta chains listed next were all sequenced from one sample in a study of T cell repertoires in cytomegalovirus infection. TCRdb recomputed calls from the reads with MiXCR, one row per CDR3 protein. The sample lists 570,000 or so distinct CDR3 sequences, over 35% occurring once. These receptors have no known antigen. Sequenced material: cultured PBMCs, taken from culture after CMV antigen stimulation. These receptor sequences come from a human donor in good health (CMV status not recorded). Some clones in this sample may be carry-over from other donors' samples.

This rearrangement joins TRBV12-3 or TRBV12-4 to TRBJ1-3; D is perhaps TRBD1 (5 bases). V was trimmed by 6 bases and J by 4 bases, leaving 19 bases between them. The CDR3 is 16 amino acids. CDR3 in DNA: TGTGCCAGCAGGACCACGGACATCCCCAAAGGAAACACCATATATTTT. Amino acid sequence: CASRTTDIPKGNTIYF.

The gene calls are TRBV4-1 and TRBJ2-5; D is unclear. With 1 base removed from V and 1 base from J, the gap between germline ends came to 7 bases. The CDR3 has 14 amino acids. The germline V gene has CDR1 MGHRA and CDR2 YSYEKL. The CDR3 nucleotides read TGCGCCAGCAGCCAAGTGGTAGCCCAAGAGACCCAGTACTTC. Its protein product is CASSQVVAQETQYF.

The chain joins TRBV24-1 to TRBJ1-5; perhaps TRBD1 as D (6 bases). Germline CDR1 KGHDR, CDR2 SFDVKD. V lost 7 bases and J lost 9, with 18 bases in between. CDR3 length: 14 amino acids. The DNA for the CDR3 is TGTGCCACCAGGGTTGGGACATTTTATTGGCCCCAGCATTTT. Translating gives CATRVGTFYWPQHF.

This rearrangement joins TRBV10-2 to TRBJ2-7; 8 bases map to TRBD2. Germline V CDR1 and CDR2: WSHSY, SAAADI. The CDR3 consists of 16 residues. V was pared by 0 bases and J by 3 bases, with 7 bases of the junction left unmatched. The CDR3 bases are TGCGCCAGCAGTGAGTCGCGGGAGGCGTACGTCTACGAGCAGTACTTC. This gives the protein CASSESREAYVYEQYF.

A few counts support this clonotype. The chain employs TRBV27 and TRBJ2-7; D perhaps matches TRBD2 (5 bases). The CDR3 contains 15 residues. Looked up from germline, CDR1 is MNHEY and CDR2 is SMNVEV (reference sequence). V dropped 1 base and J dropped 2 bases, with 12 bases sitting between them. CDR3 loop: CASSLLRGSAYEQYF. The CDR3 bases are TGTGCCAGCAGTTTATTGCGAGGGTCGGCCTACGAGCAGTACTTC.

The V gene is TRBV6-2 or TRBV6-3, the J gene TRBJ2-7, with 9 bases matching TRBD2. CDR1 is MNHEY, CDR2 SVGEGT, per germline. The J segment lost 0 bases and the V segment lost 6 bases, leaving 6 bases of the junction unmatched. The CDR3 covers 15 residues. The CDR3 coding sequence is TGTGCCAGCAGGCTACTAGCGGGTAGCTCCTACGAGCAGTACTTC. Protein product: CASRLLAGSSYEQYF.

This clonotype was observed a few times. The chain carries TRBV7-2 and TRBJ2-2; TRBD2 agrees at 9 bases. Germline CDR1 reads SGHTA; CDR2 reads FQGNSA. V lost 1 base to trimming and J lost 6 bases; unmatched junction nucleotides: 9. This CDR3 contains 17 residues. The CDR3 nucleotides are TGTGCCAGCAGCTTAGGACCGGGACTAGCAGTTGCCGGGGAGCTGTTTTTT. Translating gives CASSLGPGLAVAGELFF.

This clonotype has only a few counts. The J gene is TRBJ2-1, the V gene TRBV7-2; D ambiguous. Trimming left V 1 base short and J 9 bases short, with 7 bases between. CDR1 and CDR2 (germline): SGHTA, FQGNSA. The length of the CDR3 is 12 residues. DNA for the CDR3: TGTGCCAGCAGCTTAGAATGGGGTGAGCAGTTCTTC. It translates to CASSLEWGEQFF. The full variable domain, completed using reference TRBV7-2 and TRBJ2-1, is GAGVSQSPSNKVTEKGKDVELRCDPISGHTALYWYRQSLGQGLEFLIYFQGNSAPDKSGLPSDRFSAERTGGSVSTLTIQRTQQEDSAVYLCASSLEWGEQFFGPGTRLTVL.

The genes are TRBV6-1 and TRBJ2-1; 8 bases are shared with TRBD1. V was clipped by 0 bases and J by 12 bases; unmatched bases: 19. This CDR3 is built from 18 residues. CDR1 is MNHNS, CDR2 SASEGT, per germline. As DNA, the CDR3 is TGTGCCAGCAGTGAAGCTAGGGGACAGGATGAGTTTGTGAGTGGGCAGTTCTTC. Translated: CASSEARGQDEFVSGQFF.

This clonotype was seen a handful of times. The rearrangement uses TRBV19 and TRBJ1-1; 9 positions match TRBD1. Germline V lookup: CDR1 LNHDA, CDR2 SQIVND (reference sequence). The V and J ends lost 10 bases and 1 base, in that order; junction bases with no gene match: 4. The CDR3 extends over 13 amino acids. The CDR3 reads CATRDRENTEAFF. In nucleotides, the CDR3 is TGTGCCACCCGGGACAGGGAGAACACTGAAGCTTTCTTT.

This chain links TRBV7-2 with TRBJ1-3; D ambiguous. The germline V and J ends were trimmed by 7 bases and 0 bases, with 13 bases remaining between them. The CDR3 covers 15 residues. CDR1 and CDR2 from the germline V gene are SGHTA and FQGNSA. DNA for the CDR3: TGTGCCAGCACCCACTCGACCTACTCTGGAAACACCATATATTTT. Translated: CASTHSTYSGNTIYF. The full variable domain, in which reference TRBV7-2 and TRBJ1-3 provide the parts outside the CDR3, is GAGVSQSPSNKVTEKGKDVELRCDPISGHTALYWYRQSLGQGLEFLIYFQGNSAPDKSGLPSDRFSAERTGGSVSTLTIQRTQQEDSAVYLCASTHSTYSGNTIYFGEGSWLTVV.

This clonotype was observed at least ten times. This sequence joins TRBV7-2 and TRBJ1-1; TRBD1 agrees at 8 bases. The J segment lost 8 bases and the V segment lost 1 base, leaving 9 bases of the junction unmatched. Germline V gives CDR1 SGHTA, CDR2 FQGNSA. The CDR3 extends over 15 amino acids. DNA of the CDR3: TGTGCCAGCAGCTTAGGTCTCGGGACAGGTACCGAAGCTTTCTTT. This translates into CASSLGLGTGTEAFF.

The rearrangement uses TRBV9 and TRBJ1-1; D uncertain. V gave up 6 bases and J gave up 1 base, with 7 bases separating them. The CDR3 spans 12 residues. The germline gives CDR1 SGDLS, CDR2 YYNGEE. Here the CDR3 reads CASKPPNTEAFF. The CDR3 nucleotides read TGTGCCAGCAAACCCCCGAACACTGAAGCTTTCTTT. Looking up the rest from reference TRBV9 and TRBJ1-1 gives the full variable domain: DSGVTQTPKHLITATGQRVTLRCSPRSGDLSVYWYQQSLDQGLQFLIQYYNGEERAKGNILERFSAQQFPDLHSELNLSSLELGDSALYFCASKPPNTEAFFGQGTRLTVV.

This clonotype has only a few counts. The V gene is TRBV15, the J gene TRBJ2-2, with 9 bases fitting TRBD1. The CDR3 sequence is 17 residues long. Germline V lookup: CDR1 LNHNV, CDR2 YYDKDF (reference sequence). After removal of 1 base from V and 3 bases from J, the junction contained 6 bases not matched to a gene. CDR3 protein: CATSRGGRQGDTGELFF. The CDR3, as DNA: TGTGCCACCAGCAGAGGGGGTAGACAGGGGGACACCGGGGAGCTGTTTTTT.

Regarding this clonotype: A read error may account for a junction end that differs from germline. The gene calls are TRBV5-3 and TRBJ1-4; D call uncertain. TRBV5-3 is an open reading frame, and its role is uncertain. The CDR3 consists of 15 residues. CDR3 DNA: TGTGCCAGCAGCTACGGCCCTCCTCGAGATGAAAAACTGTTTTTT. It encodes CASSYGPPRDEKLFF.

This clonotype was detected only once. The chain combines TRBV19 with TRBJ1-2, with D hard to call. Germline CDR1 and CDR2: LNHDA and SQIVND (reference sequence). CDR3 size: 15 residues. V lost 3 bases, J lost 0 bases, and 11 bases lay in between. The CDR3 DNA is TGTGCCAGTAGTATGCGTTCGACCACTAACTATGGCTACACCTTC. Amino acids: CASSMRSTTNYGYTF. The whole variable domain, filled in from reference TRBV19 and TRBJ1-2, reads DGGITQSPKYLFRKEGQNVTLSCEQNLNHDAMYWYRQDPGQGLRLIYYSQIVNDFQKGDIAEGYSVSREKKESFPLTVTSAQKNPTAFYLCASSMRSTTNYGYTFGSGTRLTVV.

This chain uses TRBV7-6 with TRBJ2-1; a weak D match, TRBD1 (5 bases). This CDR3 is 15 amino acids long. Trimming left V 5 bases short and J 2 bases short, with 13 bases between. Looked up from germline, CDR1 is SGHVS and CDR2 is FNYEAQ. This CDR3 reads CASSLMSRAYNEQFF. The CDR3 nucleotides read TGTGCCAGCAGCCTCATGAGCAGGGCCTACAATGAGCAGTTCTTC.